This T cell receptor (beta chain) derives from a study of T-cell memory formation after mild COVID-19. Study information: Largely donor-specific TCR clusters were found.

The sample holds a few counts of this clonotype. As yet, its antigen is unknown. The CDR3 consists of 14 residues. Per germline, CDR1 MNHEY and CDR2 SVGEGT. Trimming left V 2 bases short and J 7 bases short, with 14 bases between. TCRdb passed the 5' RACE reads through MiXCR, listing each CDR3 protein once. The sample lists hundreds of thousands of distinct CDR3 sequences, roughly 8% seen once, with 20% to 25% in the top ten. Study results and caveats: Clones shrinking from day 15 to 85 showed even CD4/CD8 mixes; later expanders tilted CD4+.

This receptor was obtained from a man younger than 35 who had mild COVID-19 (a few samples of this study predate the infection). Cell type and time point are not known. The genes are TRBV6-2 or TRBV6-3 and TRBJ1-2; D is perhaps TRBD1 (6 bases). Sequenced: PBMCs or a T cell subset sorted from them (not recorded which). The CDR3 region is CASSYEVRGVGYTF. As DNA, the CDR3 is TGTGCCAGCAGTTACGAGGTCAGGGGTGTTGGCTACACCTTC.